Below, 17 T cell receptor beta chains from the same sample are listed, as sequenced in a study of T cell repertoires in cytomegalovirus infection. TCRdb used MiXCR to reprocess the reads, holding one entry per CDR3 protein. The table has about 260,000 distinct CDR3 sequences, approximately 14% seen once. The sample comprised PBMCs. All receptors come from a human donor in good health (CMV status not recorded). Some clones in this sample may be carry-over from other donors' samples.

This clonotype was seen more than once but under ten times. The chain uses TRBV10-3 and TRBJ1-3; TRBD1 matches 8 bases. Germline-derived CDR1 and CDR2 are ENHRY and SYGVKD. V shed 6 bases, J shed 2 bases, and the junction held 3 bases outside the gene matches. The CDR3 has 14 residues. Here the CDR3 reads CAISRQGTGNTIYF. For the CDR3, the DNA is TGTGCCATCAGCCGACAGGGGACTGGAAACACCATATATTTT.

This clonotype appeared a few times. The chain recombines TRBV10-3 with TRBJ2-5; TRBD2 might be the D (6 bases). V was trimmed by 2 bases and J by 5 bases, leaving 9 bases between them. This CDR3 comprises 13 residues. The V gene's germline CDR1 is ENHRY and CDR2 SYGVKD. CDR3 region: CAISEGGDETQYF. The DNA for the CDR3 is TGTGCCATCAGTGAGGGAGGGGACGAGACCCAGTACTTC.

The CDR3 loop is CASSFDIDTEAFF. In DNA, the CDR3 is TGTGCCAGCAGCTTCGATATAGACACTGAAGCTTTCTTT. The gene calls are TRBV7-9 and TRBJ1-1; D remains unclear. The CDR3 contains 13 residues. The V end was cut by 3 bases, the J end by 3 bases, with 8 bases between. The germline V gene has CDR1 SEHNR and CDR2 FQNEAQ (reference sequence).

This clonotype occurred a few times. This chain uses TRBV5-5 with TRBJ1-6; tentatively, D is TRBD1 (5 bases). CDR3 length: 16 residues. V dropped 4 bases and J dropped 8 bases, with 19 bases sitting between them. CDR1 and CDR2 from the germline V gene are SGHKS and YYEKEE (reference sequence). The CDR3 bases are TGTGCCAGCAGCCGGAACGACTGGGGCTTGGATTCACCCCTCCACTTT. It codes for CASSRNDWGLDSPLHF. Looking up the rest from reference TRBV5-5 and TRBJ1-6 gives the full variable domain: DAGVTQSPTHLIKTRGQQVTLRCSPISGHKSVSWYQQVLGQGPQFIFQYYEKEERGRGNFPDRFSARQFPNYSSELNVNALLLGDSALYLCASSRNDWGLDSPLHFGNGTRLTVT.

The table lists this clonotype with a few counts. J is TRBJ2-7 and V is TRBV19; 7 nucleotides line up with TRBD2. This CDR3 has 13 amino acids. Germline-derived CDR1 and CDR2 are LNHDA and SQIVND (reference sequence). V shed 10 bases and J 6 bases; nucleotides not matched to a gene: 12. The CDR3 loop reads CATSRGVRSEQYF. The CDR3 nucleotides are TGTGCCACTAGCCGGGGGGTGAGAAGCGAGCAGTACTTC.

Only a few counts were recorded for this clonotype. The rearrangement uses TRBV2 and TRBJ2-1, with D tentatively TRBD2 (6 bases). V was trimmed by 7 bases and J by 11 bases, leaving 15 bases between them. CDR1 and CDR2 (germline): SNHLY, FYNNEI. The CDR3 runs to 12 residues. Here the CDR3 DNA reads TGTGCCAGCAAGGGTGGCGGGGTAAAGCAGTTCTTC. This encodes CASKGGGVKQFF.

The chain employs TRBV5-4 and TRBJ2-2; D is possibly TRBD1 (6 bases). Per the germline V gene, CDR1 is SGHNT and CDR2 is YYREEE (reference sequence). This CDR3 region has 14 residues. Trimming removed 4 bases from V and 8 bases from J, with 15 bases in between. CDR3 nucleotides: TGTGCCAGCAGCCGGACAGAACCGACGGGGGAGCTGTTTTTT. It specifies CASSRTEPTGELFF.

This clonotype was found a few times. This chain uses TRBV7-2 with TRBJ2-3, with TRBD2 identical over 12 bases. J was trimmed by 2 bases and V by 0 bases; bases with no gene match: 12. In germline, CDR1 is SGHTA, CDR2 FQGNSA. This CDR3 is 20 amino acids long. The CDR3 nucleotides are TGTGCCAGCAGCTTAGCCCTTAAAACTAGCGGGAGGACCCTCACAGATACGCAGTATTTT. Translating it yields CASSLALKTSGRTLTDTQYF.

The J gene is TRBJ2-1, the V gene TRBV5-5; no clear D. The CDR3 is 15 residues long. CDR1 and CDR2 from the germline V gene are SGHKS and YYEKEE (reference sequence). Trimming pared 0 bases from V and 4 bases from J, leaving 11 bases between. In DNA form, the CDR3 reads TGTGCCAGCAGCTTGGGGCAGGTAGTTTACAATGAGCAGTTCTTC. Translated: CASSLGQVVYNEQFF. Based on the CDR3 plus reference TRBV5-5 and TRBJ2-1, the full variable domain is DAGVTQSPTHLIKTRGQQVTLRCSPISGHKSVSWYQQVLGQGPQFIFQYYEKEERGRGNFPDRFSARQFPNYSSELNVNALLLGDSALYLCASSLGQVVYNEQFFGPGTRLTVL.

This clonotype was detected ten times or more. This rearrangement joins TRBV20-1 to TRBJ2-6; no reliable D call. CDR1 is DFQATT, CDR2 SNEGSKA, per germline (reference sequence). The CDR3 has 15 residues. V was shortened by 2 bases and J by 0 bases, with 8 bases between the two germline ends. The CDR3 DNA reads as TGCAGTGCTAGACCACCCATCTCTGGGGCCAACGTCCTGACTTTC. Encoded protein: CSARPPISGANVLTF.

This clonotype was recorded at least ten times. For the CDR3, the DNA is TGTGCCAGCAGTTACTCCCTTACAGAGTCTGGGGCCAACGTCCTGACTTTC. It encodes CASSYSLTESGANVLTF. The chain has TRBV6-6 and TRBJ2-6, with D unclear. The V end was cut by 0 bases, the J end by 1 base, with 10 bases between. Germline V gene sequence: CDR1 MNHNY, CDR2 SVGAGI (reference sequence). This CDR3 is built from 17 residues.

This chain connects TRBV20-1 to TRBJ1-5, with D perhaps matching TRBD1 (5 bases). The CDR3 length is 14 residues. Trimming removed 5 bases at V and 2 bases at J, with 13 bases between. Germline V CDR1 and CDR2: DFQATT, SNEGSKA (reference sequence). This chain's CDR3 is CSAGSGKGNQPQHF. CDR3 nucleotide sequence: TGCAGTGCTGGATCAGGGAAGGGCAATCAGCCCCAGCATTTT.

This clonotype was detected ten times or more. The chain is built from TRBV11-2 and TRBJ2-1, with 9 bases matching TRBD2. The CDR3 is 15 amino acids. The ends lost 3 bases at V and 3 bases at J; junction bases unmatched: 3. Per the germline V gene, CDR1 is SGHAT and CDR2 is FQNNGV. The CDR3 nucleotides are TGTGCCAGCAGCTTTAGCGGGAGAGGCTACAATGAGCAGTTCTTC. Protein: CASSFSGRGYNEQFF.

The CDR3 DNA sequence: TGTGCCACCCTCGGGCGGACGGATCAGCCCCAGCATTTT. This translates into CATLGRTDQPQHF. V and J are TRBV10-3 and TRBJ1-5; D remains ambiguous. This CDR3 has 13 amino acids. In germline, CDR1 is ENHRY, CDR2 SYGVKD. V was clipped by 10 bases and J by 5 bases, with 15 bases between them.

This clonotype was picked up a small number of times. The chain couples TRBV5-4 to TRBJ2-7; 9 bases are shared with TRBD1. Per the germline V gene, CDR1 is SGHNT and CDR2 is YYREEE (reference sequence). The junction had 8 bases not matched to a gene; V was cut back by 4 bases and J by 9 bases. CDR3 length: 13 amino acids. CDR3 loop: CASSPGTGLAQYF. The CDR3 nucleotides read TGTGCCAGCAGCCCGGGGACAGGGTTGGCGCAGTACTTC. The full variable domain, completed using reference TRBV5-4 and TRBJ2-7, is ETGVTQSPTHLIKTRGQQVTLRCSSQSGHNTVSWYQQALGQGPQFIFQYYREEENGRGNFPPRFSGLQFPNYSSELNVNALELDDSALYLCASSPGTGLAQYFGPGTRLTVT.

The CDR3 region has the DNA TGTGCCAGCAGTGAAGGAGTGACGGTCAGGCTGTATGAAAAACTGTTTTTT. As protein: CASSEGVTVRLYEKLFF. This chain uses TRBV6-1 with TRBJ1-4, with D unresolved. CDR3 size: 17 residues. CDR1 and CDR2 (germline): MNHNS, SASEGT. With 1 base removed from V and 6 bases from J, the gap between germline ends came to 18 bases.

The chain uses TRBV7-3 and TRBJ2-4, with 9 bases identical to TRBD1. The CDR3 runs 15 residues. After removal of 5 bases from V and 4 bases from J, the junction contained 6 bases not matched to a gene. The germline V gene has CDR1 SGHTA and CDR2 FQGTGA. The CDR3 protein is CASSIPGQGKNIQYF. CDR3 in DNA: TGTGCCAGCAGCATACCGGGACAGGGTAAAAACATTCAGTACTTC. The entire variable domain, with the rest obtained from reference TRBV7-3 and TRBJ2-4, is as follows: GAGVSQTPSNKVTEKGKYVELRCDPISGHTALYWYRQSLGQGPEFLIYFQGTGAADDSGLPNDRFFAVRPEGSVSTLKIQRTERGDSAVYLCASSIPGQGKNIQYFGAGTRLSVL.